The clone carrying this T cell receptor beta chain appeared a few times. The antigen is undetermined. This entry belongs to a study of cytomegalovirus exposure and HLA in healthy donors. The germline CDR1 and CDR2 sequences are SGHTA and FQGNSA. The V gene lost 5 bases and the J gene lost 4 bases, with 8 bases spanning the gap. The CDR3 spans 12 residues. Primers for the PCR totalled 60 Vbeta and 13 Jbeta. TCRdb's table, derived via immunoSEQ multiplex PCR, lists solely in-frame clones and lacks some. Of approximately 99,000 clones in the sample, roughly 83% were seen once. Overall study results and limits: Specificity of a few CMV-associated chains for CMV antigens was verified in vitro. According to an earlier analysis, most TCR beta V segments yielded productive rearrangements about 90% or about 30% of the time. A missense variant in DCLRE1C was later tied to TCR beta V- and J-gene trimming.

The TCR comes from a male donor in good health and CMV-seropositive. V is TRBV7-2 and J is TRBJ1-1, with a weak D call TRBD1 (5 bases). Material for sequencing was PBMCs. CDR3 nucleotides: TGTGCCAGCAGCGTAGGGGCCACTGAAGCTTTCTTT. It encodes CASSVGATEAFF.